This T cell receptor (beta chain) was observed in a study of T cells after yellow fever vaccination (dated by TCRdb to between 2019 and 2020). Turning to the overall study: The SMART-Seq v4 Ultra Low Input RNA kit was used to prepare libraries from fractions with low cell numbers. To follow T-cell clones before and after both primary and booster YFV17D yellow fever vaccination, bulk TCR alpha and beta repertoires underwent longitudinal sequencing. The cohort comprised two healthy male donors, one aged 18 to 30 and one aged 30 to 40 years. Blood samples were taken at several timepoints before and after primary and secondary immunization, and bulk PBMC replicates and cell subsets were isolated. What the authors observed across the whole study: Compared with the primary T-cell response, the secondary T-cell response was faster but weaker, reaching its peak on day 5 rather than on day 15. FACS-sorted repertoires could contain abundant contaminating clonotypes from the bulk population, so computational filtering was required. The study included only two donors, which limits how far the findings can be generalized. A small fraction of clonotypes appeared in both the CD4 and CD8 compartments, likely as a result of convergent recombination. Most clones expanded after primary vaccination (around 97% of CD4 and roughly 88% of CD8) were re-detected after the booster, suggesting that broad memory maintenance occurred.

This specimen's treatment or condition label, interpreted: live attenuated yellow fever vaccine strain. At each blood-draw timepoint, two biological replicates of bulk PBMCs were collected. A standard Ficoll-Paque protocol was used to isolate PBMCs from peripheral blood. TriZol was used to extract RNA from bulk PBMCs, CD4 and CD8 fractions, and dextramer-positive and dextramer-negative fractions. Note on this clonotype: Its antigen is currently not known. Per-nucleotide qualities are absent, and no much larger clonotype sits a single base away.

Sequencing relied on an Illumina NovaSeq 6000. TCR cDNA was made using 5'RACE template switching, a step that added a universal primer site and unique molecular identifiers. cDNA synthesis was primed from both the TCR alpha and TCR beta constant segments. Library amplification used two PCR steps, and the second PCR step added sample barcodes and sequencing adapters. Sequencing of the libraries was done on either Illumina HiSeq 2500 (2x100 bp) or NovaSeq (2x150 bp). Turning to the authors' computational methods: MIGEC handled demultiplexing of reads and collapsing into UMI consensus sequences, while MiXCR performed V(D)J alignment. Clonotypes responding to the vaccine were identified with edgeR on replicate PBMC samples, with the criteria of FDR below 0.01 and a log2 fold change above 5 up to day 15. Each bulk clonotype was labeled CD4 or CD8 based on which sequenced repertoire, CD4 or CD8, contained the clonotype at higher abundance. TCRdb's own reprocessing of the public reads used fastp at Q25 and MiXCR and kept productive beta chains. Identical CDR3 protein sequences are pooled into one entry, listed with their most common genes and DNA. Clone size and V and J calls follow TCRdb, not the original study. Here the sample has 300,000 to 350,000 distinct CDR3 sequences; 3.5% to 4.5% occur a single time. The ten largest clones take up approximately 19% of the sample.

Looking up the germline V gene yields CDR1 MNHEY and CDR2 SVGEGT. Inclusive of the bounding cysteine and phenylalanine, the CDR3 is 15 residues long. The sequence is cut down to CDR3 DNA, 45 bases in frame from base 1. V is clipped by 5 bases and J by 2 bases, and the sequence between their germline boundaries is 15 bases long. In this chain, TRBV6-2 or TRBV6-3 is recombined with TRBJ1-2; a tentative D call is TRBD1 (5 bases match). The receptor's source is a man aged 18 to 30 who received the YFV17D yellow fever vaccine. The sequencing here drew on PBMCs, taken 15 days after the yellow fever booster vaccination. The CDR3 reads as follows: CASSNTGTENYGYTF. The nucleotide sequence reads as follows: TGTGCCAGCAGTAACACCGGGACGGAAAACTATGGCTACACCTTC.